The next 2 T cell receptor beta chains were all read from a single sample in a study of T cells after yellow fever vaccination. Via MiXCR, TCRdb re-called the 5' RACE reads, giving one row per CDR3 protein. The table includes approximately 120,000 distinct CDR3 sequences, 6.5% to 8% detected once. This specimen consisted of CD4+ T cells sorted from PBMCs, obtained around 10 days after the first yellow fever vaccination. The receptors derive from a man younger than 35 who received the YFV17D yellow fever vaccine.

The rearrangement uses TRBV5-4 and TRBJ1-4; 8 nucleotides agree with TRBD1. CDR1 is SGHNT and CDR2 is YYREEE in the germline V gene (reference sequence). The CDR3 runs 16 residues. The trim removed 0 bases at V and 4 bases at J, leaving 5 bases unmatched. The CDR3 bases are TGTGCCAGCAGCTTGGTGCACACAGGGGGTAATGAAAAACTGTTTTTT. Protein product: CASSLVHTGGNEKLFF.

This clonotype was seen a handful of times. This CDR3 reads CASSLSGGSSYEQYV. The CDR3 region has the DNA TGTGCCAGCAGCTTGAGCGGGGGGAGCTCCTACGAGCAGTACGTC. The chain has TRBV7-2 and TRBJ2-7; 9 nucleotides align to TRBD2. The CDR3 has 15 residues. The V segment lost 3 bases and the J segment 0 bases; nucleotides outside the gene matches: 3. Looked up from germline, CDR1 is SGHTA and CDR2 is FQGNSA.